The following is a T cell receptor beta chain sequence with its context. The antigen this receptor binds is unknown. No base quality values were provided; no much bigger clone lies one nucleotide off. Spanning cysteine to phenylalanine, the CDR3 consists of 14 amino acids. Only CDR3 DNA is held: 42 bases, read in frame from base 1. The V end gives up 4 bases and the J end 2 bases, leaving 0 bases in the junction not matched to a gene. Sequences WSHSY (CDR1) and SAAADI (CDR2) are obtained from the germline V gene. The record originates from a study of blood T cell repertoires in COVID-19 (dated by TCRdb to 2018 to 2021). Regarding the study in general: The collaborator samples originated in the United States, Italy and Spain and spanned the acute and convalescent phases of COVID-19. The dataset comprised deeply sampled blood TCRbeta repertoires from subjects exposed to, actively infected with, or recovered from COVID-19. The material from the prospective study consisted of cDNA or gDNA derived from T cells, B-cell-depleted T cells, or PBMCs. Sample metadata almost always included a de-identified subject ID, COVID-19 status, age in years and sex. The repertoires were released in a freely available public database intended as a resource for research on the immune response to SARS-CoV-2. HLA class I and class II types, where available, came from metadata supplied by the sample provider rather than from assay-based typing. Samples were obtained from the ongoing ImmuneRACE study (first 160 participants) and from about 1,300 subjects provided by 6 global collaborators. General study outcomes and caveats: How much clinical and demographic metadata was included differed by source and by participant, and the metadata was provided uncurated.

One collaborating source in Seattle enrolled patients during active infection and followed them longitudinally through the course of disease. Whole blood was collected in K2EDTA tubes by collaborating institutions according to the institutions' own protocols. Collaborator samples were shipped for TCRbeta analysis as frozen whole blood, isolated PBMCs, or DNA extracted from either sample type. TCRbeta CDR3 regions were amplified from genomic DNA using the immunoSEQ Assay, a bias-controlled multiplex PCR. The study's own analysis went as follows. The number of nucleated cells in each sample was estimated from the amplification of reference gene primers within the assay. To quantify the absolute abundance of each unique TCRbeta CDR3 rearrangement, sequence reads were collapsed and filtered. For each sample, productive Simpson clonality was calculated as the square root of Simpson's diversity index across productive rearrangements. Drawn from immuneACCESS, this table holds only the in-frame rearrangements with V and J called that TCRdb kept. Clones are partly lost; checked studies trace under half to an unresolved V gene and leave the rest unexplained. The V and J calls and clone size were taken over from that table, and D and trimming were inferred from the DNA. The sample records a few hundred thousand clones, approximately 91% of which are singletons. The top ten clonotypes cover 15% to 20% of the sample.

The chain is assembled from TRBV10-2 and TRBJ2-7, with 12 middle bases fitting TRBD2. Material: peripheral blood. This TCR came from a man in his forties or fifties with COVID-19, enrolled during active disease. In nucleotide form, the sequence is TGCGCCAGCAGTGGGACTAGCGGGACCTACGAGCAGTACTTC. It codes for CASSGTSGTYEQYF.